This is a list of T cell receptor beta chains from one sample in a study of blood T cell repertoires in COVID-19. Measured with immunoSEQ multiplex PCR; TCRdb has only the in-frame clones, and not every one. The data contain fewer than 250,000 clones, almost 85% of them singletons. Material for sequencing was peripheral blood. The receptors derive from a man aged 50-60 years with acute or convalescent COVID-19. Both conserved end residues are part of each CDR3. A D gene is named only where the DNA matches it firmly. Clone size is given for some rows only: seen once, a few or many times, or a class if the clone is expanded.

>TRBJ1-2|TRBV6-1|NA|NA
CASSEYWQGYGYTF
TGTGCCAGCAGTGAATATTGGCAGGGCTATGGCTACACCTTC
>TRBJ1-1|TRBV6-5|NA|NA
CASRTLTGMNTEAFF
TGTGCCAGCAGGACTCTGACGGGGATGAACACTGAAGCTTTCTTT
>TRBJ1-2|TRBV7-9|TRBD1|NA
CASSFPTGAFRGYTF
TGTGCCAGCAGCTTTCCAACAGGGGCTTTCAGGGGCTACACCTTC
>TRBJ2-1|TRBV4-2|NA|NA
CASSQEYNEQFF
TGTGCCAGCAGCCAAGAGTATAATGAGCAGTTCTTC
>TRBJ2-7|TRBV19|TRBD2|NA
CASSLLAGVSYEQYF
TGTGCCAGTAGCCTACTAGCGGGGGTCTCCTACGAGCAGTACTTC
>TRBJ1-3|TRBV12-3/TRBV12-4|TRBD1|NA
CASNDRGHTIYF
TGTGCCAGCAACGACAGGGGACACACCATATATTTT
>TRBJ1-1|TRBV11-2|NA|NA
CASSLVANGRAAFF
TGTGCCAGCAGCTTAGTAGCGAATGGGAGGGCAGCTTTCTTT
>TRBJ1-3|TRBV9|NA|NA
CASSVAGKDTIYF
TGTGCCAGCAGCGTAGCCGGGAAGGACACCATATATTTT
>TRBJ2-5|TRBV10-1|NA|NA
CASSTGDYQETQYF
TGCGCCAGCAGTACAGGGGACTACCAAGAGACCCAGTACTTC
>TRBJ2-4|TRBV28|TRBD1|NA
CASSIPGQGAMRNIQYF
TGTGCCAGCAGCATTCCGGGACAGGGGGCTATGCGAAACATTCAGTACTTC
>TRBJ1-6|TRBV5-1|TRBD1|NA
CASSLQGSSYNSPLHF
TGCGCCAGCAGCTTACAGGGGAGCTCCTATAATTCACCCCTCCACTTT
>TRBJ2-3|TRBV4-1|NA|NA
CASSQVWASLTDTQYF
TGCGCCAGCAGCCAAGTATGGGCGTCACTCACAGATACGCAGTATTTT
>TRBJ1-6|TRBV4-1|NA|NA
CASSQGRPFGGDSPLHF
TGCGCCAGCAGCCAAGGGAGGCCCTTTGGGGGGGATTCACCCCTCCACTTT
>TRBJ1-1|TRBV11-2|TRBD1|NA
CASSNDRGTEAFF
TGTGCCAGCAGCAACGACAGGGGCACTGAAGCTTTCTTT
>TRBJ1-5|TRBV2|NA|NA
CASSLRTDYSNQPQHF
TGTGCCAGCAGTCTCCGGACAGACTATAGCAATCAGCCCCAGCATTTT
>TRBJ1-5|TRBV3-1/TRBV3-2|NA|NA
CASSQQGQPQHF
TGTGCCAGCAGCCAACAGGGTCAGCCCCAGCATTTT
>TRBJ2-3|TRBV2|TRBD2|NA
CASSERASGDTQYF
TGTGCCAGCAGTGAAAGAGCTAGCGGAGATACGCAGTATTTT
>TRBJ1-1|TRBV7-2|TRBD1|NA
CASSSYRARQGTEAFF
TGTGCCAGCAGCTCTTATAGGGCCCGACAGGGCACTGAAGCTTTCTTT
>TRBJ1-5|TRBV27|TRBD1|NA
CASSLSGQGADQPQHF
TGTGCCAGCAGTTTATCCGGTCAGGGGGCCGATCAGCCCCAGCATTTT
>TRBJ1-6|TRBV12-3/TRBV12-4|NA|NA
CASSFPDSPLHF
TGTGCCAGCAGTTTCCCAGATTCACCCCTCCACTTT
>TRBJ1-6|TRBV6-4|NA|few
CASSVGQDNSPLHF
TGTGCCAGCAGTGTGGGGCAGGATAATTCACCCCTCCACTTT
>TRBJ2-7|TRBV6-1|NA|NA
CASSEPPFPGEQYF
TGTGCCAGCAGTGAACCGCCGTTCCCGGGGGAGCAGTACTTC
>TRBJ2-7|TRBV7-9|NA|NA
CASSPQGFAYEQYF
TGTGCCAGCAGCCCCCAGGGATTCGCCTACGAGCAGTACTTC
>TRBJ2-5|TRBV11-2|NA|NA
CASSQGHWETQYF
TGTGCCAGCAGCCAGGGACACTGGGAGACCCAGTACTTC
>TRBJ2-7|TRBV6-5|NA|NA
CASSYSKGQYYEQYF
TGTGCCAGCAGTTACTCGAAGGGGCAGTACTACGAGCAGTACTTC
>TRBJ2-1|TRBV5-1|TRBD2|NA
CASSSLAHPSGEQFF
TGCGCCAGCAGCTCACTAGCGCACCCGAGTGGTGAGCAGTTCTTC
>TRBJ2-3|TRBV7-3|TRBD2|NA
CASSSRGSGTTDTQYF
TGTGCCAGCAGCTCCCGGGGTAGCGGGACCACAGATACGCAGTATTTT
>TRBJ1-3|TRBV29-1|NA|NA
CSVALDRSSGNTIYF
TGCAGCGTCGCACTTGACAGGAGCTCTGGAAACACCATATATTTT
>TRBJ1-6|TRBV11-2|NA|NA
CASSLGGRSSPLHF
TGTGCCAGCAGCTTAGGGGGGCGAAGTTCACCCCTCCACTTT
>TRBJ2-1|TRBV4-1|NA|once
CASRSGIGGNEQFF
TGCGCCTCCCGCTCTGGAATAGGAGGCAATGAGCAGTTCTTC
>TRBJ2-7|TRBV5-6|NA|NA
CASSLGARGNYEQYF
TGTGCCAGCAGCTTGGGCGCTAGAGGGAACTACGAGCAGTACTTC
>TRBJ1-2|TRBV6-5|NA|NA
CASSYIGASYGYTF
TGTGCCAGCAGTTATATTGGAGCCTCCTATGGCTACACCTTC
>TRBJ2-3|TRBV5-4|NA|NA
CASSGPGSTDTQYF
TGTGCCAGCAGCGGCCCGGGTAGCACAGATACGCAGTATTTT
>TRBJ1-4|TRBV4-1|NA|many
CASSHSGGNEKLFF
TGCGCCAGCAGCCATAGTGGAGGGAATGAAAAACTGTTTTTT
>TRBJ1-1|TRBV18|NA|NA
CASSPPGGEAFF
TGTGCCAGCTCACCCCCCGGCGGAGAAGCTTTCTTT
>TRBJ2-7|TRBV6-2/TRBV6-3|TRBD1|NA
CASSYPNTGTGSYEQYF
TGTGCCAGCAGTTACCCGAATACCGGGACAGGATCCTACGAGCAGTACTTC
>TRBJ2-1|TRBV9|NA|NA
CASSAPGVSSYNEQFF
TGTGCCAGCAGCGCCCCGGGGGTTAGCTCCTACAATGAGCAGTTCTTC
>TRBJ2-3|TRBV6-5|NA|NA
CASSFARPLTDTQYF
TGTGCCAGCAGTTTTGCGCGCCCCCTCACAGATACGCAGTATTTT
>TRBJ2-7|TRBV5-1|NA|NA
CASSLVDKIYEQYF
TGCGCCAGCAGCTTGGTGGACAAAATCTACGAGCAGTACTTC
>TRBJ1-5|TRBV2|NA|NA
CASSSGFSNQPQHF
TGTGCCAGCAGTTCAGGGTTTAGCAATCAGCCCCAGCATTTT
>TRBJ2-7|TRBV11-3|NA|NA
CASSIMADSYEQYF
TGTGCCAGCAGCATAATGGCAGACTCCTACGAGCAGTACTTC